This T cell receptor beta chain stems from a study of T cell changes during pregnancy in multiple sclerosis. This CDR3 is built from 15 residues. V lost 5 bases, J lost 0 bases, and 5 bases stayed unmatched. The germline gives CDR1 SGHVS, CDR2 FNYEAQ. The table came from immunoSEQ multiplex PCR; TCRdb's copy has only in-frame clones and leaves some out. The table has tens of thousands of clones, around 91% seen once. V is TRBV7-6 and J is TRBJ2-7, with TRBD1 matching over 9 bases. The sequenced sample was peripheral blood, obtained in the third trimester of pregnancy. This clonotype was obtained from a female donor in good health, enrolled as a control in a pregnancy study. The chain's CDR3 is CASSVGTGSSYEQYF. The CDR3 DNA is TGTGCCAGCAGCGTCGGGACAGGGAGCTCCTACGAGCAGTACTTC.